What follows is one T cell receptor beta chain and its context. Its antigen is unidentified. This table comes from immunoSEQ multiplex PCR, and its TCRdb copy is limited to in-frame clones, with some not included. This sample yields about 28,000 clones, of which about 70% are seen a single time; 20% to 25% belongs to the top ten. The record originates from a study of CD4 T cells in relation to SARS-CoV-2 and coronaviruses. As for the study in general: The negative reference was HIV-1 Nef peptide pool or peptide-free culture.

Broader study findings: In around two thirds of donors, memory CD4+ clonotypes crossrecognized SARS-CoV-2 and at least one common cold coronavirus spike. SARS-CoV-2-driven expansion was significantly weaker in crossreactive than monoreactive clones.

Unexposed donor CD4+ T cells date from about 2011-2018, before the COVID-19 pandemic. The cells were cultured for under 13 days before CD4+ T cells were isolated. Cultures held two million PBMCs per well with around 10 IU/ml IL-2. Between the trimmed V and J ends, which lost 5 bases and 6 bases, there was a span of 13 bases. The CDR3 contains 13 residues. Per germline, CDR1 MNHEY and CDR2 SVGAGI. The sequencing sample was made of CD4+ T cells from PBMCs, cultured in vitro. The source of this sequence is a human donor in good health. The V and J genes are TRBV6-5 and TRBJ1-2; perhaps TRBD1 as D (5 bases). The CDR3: CASSHTGLHGYTF. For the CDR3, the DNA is TGTGCCAGCAGTCATACAGGACTCCATGGCTACACCTTC.